These 12 T cell receptor beta chains were all obtained from the same sample, sequenced in a study of T cells expressing NK-cell markers (dated by TCRdb to the early 2020s). Receptors were amplified or captured by 5' RACE. The instrument was an Illumina HiSeq 2000. Reprocessed by TCRdb, the reads give a single entry per CDR3 protein sequence, without DNA. The sample's records list about 170,000 distinct CDR3 sequences. Clones ranked in the top ten supply 20% to 25% of the sample. Sample: blood T cells: a sorted CD56 or NKG2C T cell subset, CD4+ or CD8+ T cells, or bulk PBMC T cells (not recorded which). The source is a man aged 18-69 years in good health.

This chain joins TRBV6-6 and TRBJ2-1; checking the TCRdb D call of TRBD2 is not possible without DNA. The germline V gene has CDR1 MNHNY and CDR2 SVGAGI (reference sequence). This CDR3 spans 13 amino acids. The CDR3 sequence is CASSYGTKDEQFF.

This rearrangement joins TRBV7-8 to TRBJ2-1; TCRdb designates TRBD2, a call that cannot be tested without DNA. Germline V gene lookup returns CDR1 SGHVS and CDR2 FQNEAQ. The CDR3 is 16 amino acids. CDR3 region: CASSFWAGLDYNEQFF.

The V call is TRBV6-5, the J call TRBJ1-1. Germline CDR1 MNHEY, CDR2 SVGAGI. The CDR3 loop spans 12 amino acids. This CDR3 reads CASRPSKDVAFF.

The J gene is TRBJ2-3, the V gene TRBV6-2 or TRBV6-3; TCRdb's assignment of TRBD2 cannot be checked, as there is no DNA. The CDR3 is 15 residues long. Germline V CDR1 and CDR2: MNHEY, SVGEGT. Here the CDR3 reads CASSASGAFTDTQYF.

The chain joins TRBV28 to TRBJ2-2; the D call from TCRdb, TRBD1, cannot be confirmed without DNA. Germline V lookup: CDR1 MDHEN, CDR2 SYDVKM. The length of the CDR3 is 14 residues. This CDR3 reads CASSSRLQHGELFF.

The chain employs TRBV6-5 and TRBJ2-7; the D gene TCRdb calls, TRBD1, cannot be checked with no DNA. CDR1 is MNHEY, CDR2 SVGAGI, per germline. The CDR3 is 15 amino acids. The CDR3 here is CASSYSGQGADEQYF.

J is TRBJ2-5 and V is TRBV7-8; checking the TCRdb D call of TRBD1 is not possible without DNA. Germline lookup yields CDR1 SGHVS and CDR2 FQNEAQ. The CDR3 runs 16 residues. CDR3 protein: CASSLAVAQGVETQYF. Together with reference TRBV7-8 and TRBJ2-5, the CDR3 gives the full variable domain: GAGVSQSPRYKVAKRGQDVALRCDPISGHVSLFWYQQALGQGPEFLTYFQNEAQLDKSGLPSDRFFAERPEGSVSTLKIQRTQQEDSAVYLCASSLAVAQGVETQYFGPGTRLLVL.

CDR3 residues: CASSSILPSETNTGELFF. V and J are TRBV28 and TRBJ2-2. This CDR3 has 18 residues. Germline V CDR1 and CDR2: MDHEN, SYDVKM.

The rearrangement uses TRBV12-3 or TRBV12-4 and TRBJ1-1; no DNA is available, so the TRBD1 call from TCRdb remains unchecked. The CDR3 has 14 residues. The CDR3 is CASSYTGGGTEAFF.

The chain carries TRBV7-9 and TRBJ2-5; the TCRdb call, TRBD1, lacks DNA for checking. The CDR3 runs 15 residues. Germline V gene sequence: CDR1 SEHNR, CDR2 FQNEAQ (reference sequence). CDR3 residues: CASSAAGQGPETQYF.

V is TRBV7-9 and J is TRBJ1-1; TCRdb selects TRBD1, and the lack of DNA leaves this call unchecked. CDR3 length: 15 residues. The germline gives CDR1 SEHNR, CDR2 FQNEAQ (reference sequence). The CDR3: CASSQNKGAGTEAFF.

The V and J genes are TRBV3-1 and TRBJ2-7; TCRdb lists TRBD2, though no DNA is available to test this call. This CDR3 contains 16 residues. Per the germline V gene, CDR1 is LGHDT and CDR2 is YNNKEL (reference sequence). The CDR3 loop is CASSPPWTSYSYEQYF.